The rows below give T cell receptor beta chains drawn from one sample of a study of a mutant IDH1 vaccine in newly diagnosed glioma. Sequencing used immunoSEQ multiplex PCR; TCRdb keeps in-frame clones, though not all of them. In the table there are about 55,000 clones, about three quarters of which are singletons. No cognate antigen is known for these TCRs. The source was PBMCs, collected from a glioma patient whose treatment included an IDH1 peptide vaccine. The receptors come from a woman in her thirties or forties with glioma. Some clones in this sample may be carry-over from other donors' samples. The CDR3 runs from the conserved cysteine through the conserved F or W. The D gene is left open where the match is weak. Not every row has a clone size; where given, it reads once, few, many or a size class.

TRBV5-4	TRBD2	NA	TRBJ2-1	TGTGCCAGCAGCTCGTACTTAGCGGGGGGTGGAAATGAGCAGTTCTTC	CASSSYLAGGGNEQFF
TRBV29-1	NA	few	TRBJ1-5	TGCAGCGTTCGGGACGGGGGCAATCAGCCCCAGCATTTT	CSVRDGGNQPQHF
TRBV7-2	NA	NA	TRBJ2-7	TGTGCCAGCAGCTTACCCCGAATGGGGTACGAGCAGTACTTC	CASSLPRMGYEQYF
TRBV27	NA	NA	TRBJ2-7	TGTGCCAGCAGTTTCGGGCTAACCTACGAGCAGTACTTC	CASSFGLTYEQYF
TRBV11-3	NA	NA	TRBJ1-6	TGTGCCAGCAGCTTAGAGGGCGGCAATTCACCCCTCCACTTT	CASSLEGGNSPLHF
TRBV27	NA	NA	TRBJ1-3	TGTGCCAGCGCCCGAGGAAACACCATATATTTT	CASARGNTIYF
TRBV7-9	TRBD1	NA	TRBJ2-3	TGTGCCAGCAGCCCAGCCCTGGGACAGTTAGGACATACAGATACGCAGTATTTT	CASSPALGQLGHTDTQYF
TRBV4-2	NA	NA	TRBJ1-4	TGTGCCAGCAGCCCCCAAGGCAATGAAAAACTGTTTTTT	CASSPQGNEKLFF
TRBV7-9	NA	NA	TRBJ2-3	TGTGCCAGCAGCACTGGGACCGCAGATACGCAGTATTTT	CASSTGTADTQYF
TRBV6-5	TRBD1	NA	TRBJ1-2	TGTGCCAGCAGTTTCACAGGGGGCTATGGCTACACCTTC	CASSFTGGYGYTF
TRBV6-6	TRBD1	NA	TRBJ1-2	TGTGCCCTATCCCGGGGACAGGGGGTTCTGAGTGGCTACACCTTC	CALSRGQGVLSGYTF
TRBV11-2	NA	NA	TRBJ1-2	TGTGCCAGCAGCCCCAGCCTTGCCAGTCTTGGCTACACCTTC	CASSPSLASLGYTF
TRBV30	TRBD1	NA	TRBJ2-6	TGTGCCTTCCATCGGGACAGGACTTCCTCTGGGGCCAACGTCCTGACTTTC	CAFHRDRTSSGANVLTF
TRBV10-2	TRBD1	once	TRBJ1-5	TGCGCCAGCAGTCCGGGACAGGGAGGTCAGCCCCAGCATTTT	CASSPGQGGQPQHF
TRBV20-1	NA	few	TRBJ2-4	TGCAGTGCTAATGGCAAAAACATTCAGTACTTC	CSANGKNIQYF
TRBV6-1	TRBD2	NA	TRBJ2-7	TGTGCCAGCAGTGATTTTGGCGGGAGAGGCAGCGAGCAGTACTTC	CASSDFGGRGSEQYF
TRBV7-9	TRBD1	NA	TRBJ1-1	TGTGCCAGCAGAGGTACAGGGGCGAACACTGAAGCTTTCTTT	CASRGTGANTEAFF
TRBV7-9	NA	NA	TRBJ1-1	TGTGCCAGCAGCTTAGATCAGGGCTCTGAAGCTTTCTTT	CASSLDQGSEAFF
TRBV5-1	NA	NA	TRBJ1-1	TGCGCCAGCAGCTTGTCCCTACAGGGCGGGAAGAACACTGAAGCTTTCTTT	CASSLSLQGGKNTEAFF
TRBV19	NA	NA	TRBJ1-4	TGTGCCAGTAGTATATCTAATGGGGATGAAAAACTGTTTTTT	CASSISNGDEKLFF
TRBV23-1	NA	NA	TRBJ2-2	TGCGCCAGCAGTTCTCTCCGGACGCCCGGGGAGCTGTTTTTT	CASSSLRTPGELFF
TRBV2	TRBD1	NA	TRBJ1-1	TGTGCCAGCAGCCCCGACAGGGTTAATGAAGCTTTCTTT	CASSPDRVNEAFF
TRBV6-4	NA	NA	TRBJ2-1	TGTGCCAGCAGTCGGGACTGGGCGAAGGAGCAGTTCTTC	CASSRDWAKEQFF
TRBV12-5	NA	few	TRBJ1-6	TGTGCTAGTGTGGGGGGCGCGGATTCACCCCTCCACTTT	CASVGGADSPLHF
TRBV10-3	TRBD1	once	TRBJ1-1	TGTGCCATCAAGGACAGGGTGGGGGCTGAAGCTTTCTTT	CAIKDRVGAEAFF
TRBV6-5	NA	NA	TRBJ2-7	TGTGCCAGCAGTTACCGTGGACATTTCTACGAGCAGTACTTC	CASSYRGHFYEQYF
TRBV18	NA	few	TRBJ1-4	TGTGCCAGCTCAAAGGACTCTTCAACTAATGAAAAACTGTTTTTT	CASSKDSSTNEKLFF
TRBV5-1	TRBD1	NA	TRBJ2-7	TGCGCCAGCAGCATCGGACAGGGCTCCTACGAGCAGTACTTC	CASSIGQGSYEQYF
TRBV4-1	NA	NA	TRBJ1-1	TGCGCCAGCAGCCTCGGGGGCGGGAACACTGAAGCTTTCTTT	CASSLGGGNTEAFF
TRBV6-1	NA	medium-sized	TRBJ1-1	TGTGCCAGCAGTGACAACGGCCGGGGAGCTTTCTTT	CASSDNGRGAFF
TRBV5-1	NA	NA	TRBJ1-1	TGCGCCAGCAGCTTGAGGCGGGGGGCCACTGAAGCTTTCTTT	CASSLRRGATEAFF
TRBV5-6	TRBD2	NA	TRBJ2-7	TGTGCCAGCAGCTTGGGCGGGGGGGTATCCGAGCAGTACTTC	CASSLGGGVSEQYF
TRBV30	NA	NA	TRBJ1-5	TGTGCCTGGGGACGAGGCTTATTGGCGCCCCAGCATTTT	CAWGRGLLAPQHF
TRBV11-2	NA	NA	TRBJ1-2	TGTGCCAGCAGCTTAGTCCCCCAGGGCAATGGCTACACCTTC	CASSLVPQGNGYTF
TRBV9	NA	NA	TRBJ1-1	TGTGCCAGCAGCGGGGGGGCCCCGAACACTGAAGCTTTCTTT	CASSGGAPNTEAFF
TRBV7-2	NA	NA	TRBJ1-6	TGTGCCAGCAGCTTAGTGCAGAGAAATTCACCCCTCCACTTT	CASSLVQRNSPLHF
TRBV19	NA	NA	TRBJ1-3	TGTGCCAGTAGTATGGGGCGCCTTTCTGGTTTT	CASSMGRLSGF
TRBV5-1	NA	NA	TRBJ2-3	TGCGCCAGCAGAATAGACTCGGATACGCAGTATTTT	CASRIDSDTQYF
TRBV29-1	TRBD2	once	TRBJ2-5	TGCAGCGTGTCTCCGTCCCCGGGGGGGAGTCAAGAGACCCAGTACTTC	CSVSPSPGGSQETQYF
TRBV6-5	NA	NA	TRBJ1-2	TGTGCCAGCAGTAGGACGGCTAACTATGGCTACACCTTC	CASSRTANYGYTF
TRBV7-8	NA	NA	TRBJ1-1	TGTGCCAGCAGCTTAGGCAGGGAGGTTGAAGCTTTCTTT	CASSLGREVEAFF
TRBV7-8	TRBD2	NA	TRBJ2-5	TGTGCCAGCAACCACCCGGGACTAGCGGGGGGGCCAGAGACCCAGTACTTC	CASNHPGLAGGPETQYF